What follows is one TCR beta chain and its context. Blood CD8+ and CD4+ T cells underwent high-throughput TCR beta sequencing. Reverse transcription of roughly 0.45 to 1 ug RNA used random hexamers. TCRdb independently ran MiXCR on the immunoSEQ multiplex PCR reads; one entry per CDR3 protein. The data hold some 190,000 distinct CDR3 sequences, with around 93% observed a single time. The CDR3 has 15 residues. The germline gives CDR1 DFQATT, CDR2 SNEGSKA (reference sequence). V shed 4 bases and J 1 base; nucleotides not matched to a gene: 2. This entry comes from a study of CD8 T cells in Susac syndrome.

This clonotype was obtained from a human donor in good health. The chain carries TRBV20-1 and TRBJ2-3; 13 bases align to TRBD2. Material for sequencing was CD4+ T cells from PBMCs. CDR3 coding DNA: TGCAGTGCTACGACTAGCGGGGGGCGCACAGATACGCAGTATTTT. Translating gives CSATTSGGRTDTQYF.